The clone carrying this T cell receptor (beta chain) was observed a single time. The junction differs from germline at one of its ends, possibly a read error. From germline, CDR1 is LNHNV and CDR2 YYDKDF (reference sequence). The CDR3 extends over 17 amino acids. The repertoire was sequenced with immunoSEQ multiplex PCR; TCRdb's copy has only in-frame clones and lacks some. Among approximately 150,000 clones listed, about 91% were seen once. The data derive from a study of control samples from healthy donors and cancer patients. The clonotype was recovered from a man younger than 35 in good health. V usage is TRBV15 and J usage is TRBJ1-1; TRBD1 agrees at 7 bases. The sample consisted of blood. The CDR3 sequence: CATSRALGTDINIEAFF. Here the CDR3 DNA reads TGTGCCACCAGCAGAGCCCTCGGGACAGATATTAACATTGAAGCTTTCTTT.